Listed here are 15 T cell receptor beta chains from one sample, sequenced in a study of blood T cell repertoires in COVID-19. The assay was immunoSEQ multiplex PCR, and TCRdb's table has in-frame clones only and misses some. The table lists over 300,000 clones, more than 75% of them singletons, with 8% to 13% in the top ten. The specimen was PBMCs or T cells enriched from blood (not recorded which). All receptors come from a woman under 30 who had recovered from COVID-19.

The CDR3 nucleotides read TGTGCCTGGAGTGTAGGGAGCCTATCTTCTAACTATGGCTACACCTTC. The encoded protein is CAWSVGSLSSNYGYTF. V is TRBV30 and J is TRBJ1-2, with unresolved D. The CDR3 runs 16 residues. Trimming took 0 bases from V and 0 from J, leaving 14 bases between them. From germline, CDR1 is GTSNPN and CDR2 SVGIG (reference sequence).

The V call is TRBV5-4, the J call TRBJ2-2; D might be TRBD1 (6 bases). Deletions cut 4 bases from V and 3 bases from J, with 10 bases between. This CDR3 is built from 14 residues. Looked up from germline, CDR1 is SGHNT and CDR2 is YYREEE (reference sequence). The CDR3 loop reads CASSRDKHTGELFF. CDR3 DNA sequence: TGTGCCAGCAGCCGGGACAAGCACACCGGGGAGCTGTTTTTT.

This chain joins TRBV11-2 and TRBJ2-2, with a weak D call TRBD2 (5 bases). Trimming stripped 5 bases from V and 6 bases from J, with 10 bases between. Germline CDR1 reads SGHAT; CDR2 reads FQNNGV. The CDR3 totals 13 residues. Here the CDR3 reads CASSPAASGELFF. DNA for the CDR3: TGTGCCAGCAGCCCAGCGGCGTCCGGGGAGCTGTTTTTT.

This chain uses TRBV5-8 with TRBJ1-1; D is unresolved. The CDR3 extends over 14 amino acids. Trimming removed 0 bases at V and 7 bases at J, with 13 bases between. Germline values: CDR1 SGHTS, CDR2 YDEGEE. The CDR3 nucleotides are TGTGCCAGCAGCTTGGGGTCTTGGGCAGATGAAGCTTTCTTT. Translation: CASSLGSWADEAFF. The full variable domain, rest sourced from reference TRBV5-8 and TRBJ1-1, is EAGVTQSPTHLIKTRGQQATLRCSPISGHTSVYWYQQALGLGLQFLLWYDEGEERNRGNFPPRFSGRQFPNYSSELNVNALELEDSALYLCASSLGSWADEAFFGQGTRLTVV.

The chain is built from TRBV4-1 and TRBJ1-3; 8 nucleotides line up with TRBD1. The V gene's germline CDR1 is MGHRA and CDR2 YSYEKL. This CDR3 has 20 residues. With V trimmed by 1 base and J by 0 bases, 14 bases remained unmatched. For the CDR3, the DNA is TGCGCCAGCAGCCAAGCGAGGGGACAGGCTGCAATTACCTCTGGAAACACCATATATTTT. As protein: CASSQARGQAAITSGNTIYF.

The V call is TRBV3-1 (or the pseudogene TRBV3-2), the J call TRBJ2-2; D remains ambiguous. Germline V gives CDR1 LGHDT, CDR2 YNNKEL (reference sequence). V was clipped by 1 base and J by 1 base, with 10 bases between them. The CDR3 runs 16 residues. CDR3 DNA sequence: TGTGCCAGCAGCCAAGGGCAGTTCATGAACACCGGGGAGCTGTTTTTT. Translated, it gives CASSQGQFMNTGELFF.

This sequence joins TRBV11-2 and TRBJ2-1, with 14 bases identical to TRBD2. V gave up 0 bases and J gave up 8 bases; unmatched junction bases: 9. There are 18 residues in the CDR3. Germline V gene sequence: CDR1 SGHAT, CDR2 FQNNGV. The CDR3 DNA is TGTGCCAGCAGCTTAGATGGTGGGACTAGCGGGAGTAGGTATGAGCAGTTCTTC. Residues: CASSLDGGTSGSRYEQFF.

The V gene is TRBV4-2, the J gene TRBJ2-1; 9 bases fit TRBD2. The V gene end was trimmed by 1 base and the J gene end by 8 bases; junction bases not matched to a gene: 6. The CDR3 totals 15 residues. Germline CDR1 reads LGHNA; CDR2 reads YNFKEQ. The CDR3 DNA reads TGTGCCAGCAGCCAAGTTTCGGGACTAGCTGATGAGCAGTTCTTC. Translation: CASSQVSGLADEQFF.

The rearrangement links TRBV12-3 or TRBV12-4 to TRBJ2-7; maybe TRBD1 (6 bases). This CDR3 comprises 12 residues. V dropped 6 bases and J dropped 6 bases, with 12 bases sitting between them. The CDR3 is CASSWDTAEQYF. The CDR3 DNA reads as TGTGCCAGCAGCTGGGACACGGCCGAGCAGTACTTC.

This clone was counted once. V and J are TRBV4-1 and TRBJ1-1; the D is unclear. The CDR3 runs to 13 residues. Germline values: CDR1 MGHRA, CDR2 YSYEKL. The germline V and J ends were trimmed by 0 bases and 3 bases, with 5 bases remaining between them. In DNA, the CDR3 is TGCGCCAGCAGCCAAGATCGGTACACTGAAGCTTTCTTT. Translated: CASSQDRYTEAFF.

This sequence joins TRBV12-2 and TRBJ2-7; the D call TRBD2 from the table was never checked on the DNA. TRBV12-2 is tagged as a pseudogene. The CDR3 has 15 amino acids. The CDR3 loop is CASRLVEGEVYEQYF. DNA of the CDR3: TGTGCAAGTCGCTTAGTCGAGGGTGAGGTTTACGAGCAGTACTTC.

The V and J genes are TRBV18 and TRBJ2-5, with 9 bases that match TRBD1. Germline CDR1 reads KGHSH; CDR2 reads LQKENI. Unmatched junction bases numbered 6, after V lost 3 bases and J lost 1 base. The CDR3 consists of 16 residues. The CDR3 region is CASSPRDRARQETQYF. The CDR3 region has the DNA TGTGCCAGCTCACCCAGGGACAGGGCTCGCCAAGAGACCCAGTACTTC.

This chain joins TRBV27 and TRBJ2-7; 10 bases agree with TRBD1. Germline-derived CDR1 and CDR2 are MNHEY and SMNVEV (reference sequence). This CDR3 has 12 residues. With V trimmed by 6 bases and J by 6 bases, 2 bases remained unmatched. The CDR3 DNA sequence: TGTGCCAGCAGGACAGGGGGCGGCGAGCAGTACTTC. Its translation: CASRTGGGEQYF.

This chain links TRBV27 with TRBJ1-2; the D gene is possibly TRBD1 (5 bases). Trimming shortened V by 7 bases and J by 6 bases, and 18 bases separated the two germline ends. The V gene's germline CDR1 is MNHEY and CDR2 SMNVEV (reference sequence). This CDR3 contains 14 residues. In DNA form, the CDR3 reads TGTGCCAGCACCCCGACATACGGGGGTCATGGCTACACCTTC. Amino acids: CASTPTYGGHGYTF.

This chain links TRBV20-1 with TRBJ2-1; TRBD2 aligns across 11 bases. Per the germline V gene, CDR1 is DFQATT and CDR2 is SNEGSKA (reference sequence). There are 14 residues in the CDR3. The J segment lost 6 bases and the V segment lost 3 bases, leaving 4 bases of the junction unmatched. This CDR3 reads CSASSGRGPNEQFF. The DNA of the CDR3 is TGCAGTGCTAGTAGCGGGAGGGGGCCCAATGAGCAGTTCTTC.